This TCR beta chain was sequenced for a study of memory CD4+ T cells and cytomegalovirus serostatus. The sort gate was single viable CD3+CD4+CD8-CD45RO+ cells for memory CD4+ T cells. Donors' CMV status reflects serum IgG against pp150, pp28, p38, p52. The J segment lost 1 base and the V segment lost 6 bases, leaving 0 bases of the junction unmatched. This CDR3 is built from 15 residues. Per the germline V gene, CDR1 is MNHEY and CDR2 is SVGAGI. Repertoires were generated with immunoSEQ multiplex PCR, while TCRdb's copy carries only in-frame clones and drops some. The data show some 35,000 clones, with around 79% seen just once and approximately 5.7% held by the top ten.

The sequenced sample consisted of memory CD4+ T cells from blood. The chain carries TRBV6-5 and TRBJ2-7, with 16 bases matching TRBD2. This TCR derives from an adult in good health and CMV-seropositive. The CDR3 loop is CASRGLAGGSYEQYF. In DNA form, the CDR3 reads TGTGCCAGCAGGGGACTAGCGGGAGGGTCCTACGAGCAGTACTTC.